This T cell receptor (beta chain) was observed in a study of blood T cell repertoires in COVID-19. Turning to the study itself: Acute-phase and convalescent COVID-19 samples originated in the United States, Italy and Spain. PBMCs, B-cell-depleted T cells, or T cells were the source of the cDNA or gDNA that made up the material.

Data came from immunoSEQ multiplex PCR; TCRdb stores just in-frame clones and leaves some out. The table lists 90,000 or so clones, around 85% of them singletons, with approximately 23% in the top ten. This clone showed up just once. Germline V gene lookup returns CDR1 SGHRS and CDR2 YFSETQ. This CDR3 contains 16 residues. Trimming cost V 0 bases and J 4 bases; bases outside gene matches: 5. J is TRBJ2-7 and V is TRBV5-1; 12 bases map to TRBD1. Input material: peripheral blood. This receptor was taken from a man older than 75 with active or convalescent COVID-19. CDR3 sequence: CASSLDLGQGAYEQYF. The DNA for the CDR3 is TGCGCCAGCAGCTTGGATCTGGGACAGGGGGCTTACGAGCAGTACTTC.